This T cell receptor (beta chain) was identified in a study of cytomegalovirus exposure and HLA in healthy donors. The study's findings and limits: The study flagged about 150 TCR beta chains as cytomegalovirus-associated. First-cohort TCR clusters were later found to tend to co-occur in the 130 or so validation repertoires. According to reports, the classifier identified cytomegalovirus status with high specificity and sensitivity.

Concerning this clone itself: Antigen specificity is unknown.

The donors were part of the validation cohort, which consisted of approximately 110 subjects and was separate from the first cohort of about 670 subjects. TCRdb's copy holds only in-frame clones and misses some; the assay was immunoSEQ multiplex PCR. The sample records about 120,000 clones, more than 70% being singletons. The V gene's germline CDR1 is SNHLY and CDR2 FYNNEI. The CDR3 covers 15 residues. The V segment lost 6 bases and the J segment 1 base; nucleotides outside the gene matches: 7. V gene TRBV2 combines with J gene TRBJ2-7; the match to TRBD1 covers 9 bases. The origin of this receptor is a woman aged 25 to 39 in good health and CMV-seronegative. The sample was PBMCs. The CDR3 protein is CASSLQGAPSYEQYF. CDR3 in DNA: TGTGCCAGCAGCCTACAGGGGGCCCCTTCCTACGAGCAGTACTTC.